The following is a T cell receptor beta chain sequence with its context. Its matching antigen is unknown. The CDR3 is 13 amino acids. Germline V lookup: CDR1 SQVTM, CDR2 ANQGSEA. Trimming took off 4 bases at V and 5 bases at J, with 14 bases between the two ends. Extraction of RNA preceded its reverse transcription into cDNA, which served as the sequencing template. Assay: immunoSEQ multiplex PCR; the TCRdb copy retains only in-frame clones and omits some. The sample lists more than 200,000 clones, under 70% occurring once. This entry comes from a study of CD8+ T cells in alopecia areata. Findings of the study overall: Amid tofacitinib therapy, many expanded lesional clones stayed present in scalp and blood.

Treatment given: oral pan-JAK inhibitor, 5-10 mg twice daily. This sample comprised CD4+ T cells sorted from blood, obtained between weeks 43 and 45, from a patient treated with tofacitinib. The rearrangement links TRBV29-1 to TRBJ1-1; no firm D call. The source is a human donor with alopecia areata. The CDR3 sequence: CSVGVGLGTEAFF. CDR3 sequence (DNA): TGCAGCGTTGGGGTAGGTTTGGGGACTGAAGCTTTCTTT.